This T cell receptor beta chain came from a study of post-analysis software for immune sequencing data (dated by TCRdb to about 2015). About the full investigation: Relapsing-remitting, secondary progressive and progressive-relapsing multiple sclerosis were recorded as disease courses, and subtype annotation was lacking for some patients. The multiple sclerosis patient repertoires were compared with 11 previously published healthy control repertoires from donors aged about 6 to 25 years. A subset of samples was prepared in parallel using single-end sample barcoding, then pooled and co-amplified after Illumina adapter ligation. The investigation overall reported the following: The control group was slightly older than the multiple sclerosis patient group. Compared with controls, multiple sclerosis patients had significantly lower normalized Chao1 diversity, a finding suggesting substantial peripheral T-cell clonal expansion. When samples were clustered directly using the F measure, samples prepared in the same batch co-clustered strongly, which prompted a batch-effect correction.

This clonotype has more than one count but fewer than ten. Its antigen remains unidentified. Base qualities are not provided; no much larger clone lies one nucleotide away. TCR beta repertoires were profiled from peripheral blood of roughly twelve young patients with multiple sclerosis to demonstrate the VDJtools post-analysis software. The patients with multiple sclerosis were children and adolescents between roughly 6 and 17 years of age. The library was generated by PCR. Instrument on record: Illumina HiSeq 2500. Unique molecular identifiers were incorporated into TCR beta cDNA libraries to reduce PCR and sequencing biases. Approximately 500,000 cDNA molecules were obtained per 1 to 10 million input T cells, so each molecule approximated one T cell. The patient libraries were prepared and sequenced with the same protocol used for the earlier healthy control dataset. Samples belonging to the same batch were prepared together, multiplexed and sequenced on a shared HiSeq lane. In the authors' own workflow: Raw barcoded reads were processed with MIGEC, and single-read molecular identifier groups were discarded before consensus assembly and CDR3 extraction. VDJtools was used for post-analysis of the clonotype tables, and diversity was normalized by down-sampling every dataset to the size of the smallest sample. In repertoire overlap clustering, CDR3 amino acid sequences, but not nucleotide sequences, were matched to correct batch-related cross-sample contamination. Using fastp at Q25 and MiXCR, TCRdb reprocessed the public reads and kept productive beta chains. Each CDR3 protein gets just one entry, which takes the most common genes and DNA from the rows behind it. The V and J calls here are based on TCRdb, not the publication. The sample has about 810,000 distinct CDR3 sequences on record, approximately 53% of them singletons. The biggest ten clones account for roughly 4.4% of the sample.

The sample was blood. This TCR derives from a girl aged 10 to 17 with multiple sclerosis.

The CDR3 in this case is CSVGRGGDTEAFF. The DNA sequence is as follows: TGCAGCGTTGGGCGAGGGGGAGACACTGAAGCTTTCTTT. The chain is assembled from TRBV29-1 and TRBJ1-1; the D gene is perhaps TRBD1, on 6 matching bases. V drops 4 bases and J drops 3 bases, leaving 12 bases in between. Reading the germline V gene gives CDR1 SQVTM and CDR2 ANQGSEA. The CDR3 goes from the cysteine to the phenylalanine over 13 residues. Only the CDR3 portion is preserved as DNA: 39 bases, with reading frame beginning at the first base.